This T cell receptor beta chain was found in a study of long-term antiretroviral therapy in people with HIV. This CDR3 is 16 amino acids long. V lost 4 bases, J lost 4 bases, and 5 bases stayed unmatched. Germline assignment: CDR1 KGHSH and CDR2 LQKENI. Sequencing used immunoSEQ v3.0 at survey level. Data came from immunoSEQ multiplex PCR; TCRdb stores just in-frame clones and leaves some out. The repertoire includes roughly 17,000 clones, roughly 95% of them detected once, and around 1.4% sits in the top ten. Study-wide points: Therapy changes, viral resistance and ART adherence were not documented in the available data.

Points on this clone: What it recognizes is unknown.

The sample was unsorted PBMCs, taken less than 12 years after starting antiretroviral therapy. This clonotype was sampled from a man aged 25 to 40 with HIV. This chain connects TRBV18 to TRBJ2-2, with TRBD2 matching over 11 bases. CDR3 in amino acids: CASSRTSGGSTGELFF. CDR3 DNA sequence: TGTGCCAGCTCACGAACTAGCGGGGGCAGCACCGGGGAGCTGTTTTTT.